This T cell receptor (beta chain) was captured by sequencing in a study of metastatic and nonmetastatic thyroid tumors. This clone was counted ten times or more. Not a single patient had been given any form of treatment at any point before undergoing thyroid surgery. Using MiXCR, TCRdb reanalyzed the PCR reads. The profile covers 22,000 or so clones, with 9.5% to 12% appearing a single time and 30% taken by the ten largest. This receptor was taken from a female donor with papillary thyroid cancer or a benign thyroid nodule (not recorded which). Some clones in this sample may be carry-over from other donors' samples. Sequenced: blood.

This CDR3 reads CSARGEFMNTEAFF. CDR3 sequence (DNA): TGCAGTGCTAGAGGGGAATTTATGAACACTGAAGCTTTCTTT. The V call is TRBV20-1, the J call TRBJ1-1; D gene uncertain. Germline CDR1 is DFQATT and CDR2 is SNEGSKA (reference sequence). With 1 base removed from V and 0 bases from J, the gap between germline ends came to 9 bases. This CDR3 is 14 amino acids long.